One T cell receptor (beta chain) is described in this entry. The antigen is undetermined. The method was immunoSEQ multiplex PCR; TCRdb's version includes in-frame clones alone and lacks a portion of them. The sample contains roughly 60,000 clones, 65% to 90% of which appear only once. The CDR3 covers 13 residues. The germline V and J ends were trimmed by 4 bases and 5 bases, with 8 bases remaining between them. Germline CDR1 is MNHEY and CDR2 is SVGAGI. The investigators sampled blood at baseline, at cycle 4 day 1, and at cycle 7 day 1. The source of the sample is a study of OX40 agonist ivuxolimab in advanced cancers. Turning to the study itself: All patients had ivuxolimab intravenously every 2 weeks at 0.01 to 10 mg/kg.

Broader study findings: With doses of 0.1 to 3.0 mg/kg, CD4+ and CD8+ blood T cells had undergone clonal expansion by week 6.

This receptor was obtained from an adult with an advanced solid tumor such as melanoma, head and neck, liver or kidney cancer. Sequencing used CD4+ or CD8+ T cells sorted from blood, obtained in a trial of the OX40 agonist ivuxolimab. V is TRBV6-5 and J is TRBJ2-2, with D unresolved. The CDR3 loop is CASSSDGTGELFF. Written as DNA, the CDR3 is TGTGCCAGCAGTTCAGACGGAACCGGGGAGCTGTTTTTT.